This record covers a single T cell receptor (beta chain). Its antigen is not known. These data belong to a study of shared clonotypes between healthy human individuals. Overall study findings and caveats: Sharing across four donors was seen in 4% to 5.5% of naive CD4 clonotypes. Clonotypes shared by all four sorted-subset donors had higher generation probabilities than non-shared clonotypes.

The CDR3 spans 12 residues. J lost 12 bases, V lost 3 bases, and 5 bases had no gene match. Germline V gene data show CDR1 as SGHAT and CDR2 as FQNNGV. Profiling relied on immunoSEQ multiplex PCR, and the TCRdb table lists in-frame clones only, not all of them. The sample lists about 340,000 clones, around 79% occurring once. This clonotype was sampled from a man under 40 in good health. Sample: memory CD4+ T cells sorted from blood. Sample subset: CD45RA-negative fraction. This sequence joins TRBV11-2 and TRBJ2-1, with 7 bases that match TRBD1. The CDR3 is CASSFRQGWQFF. Here the CDR3 DNA reads TGTGCCAGCAGCTTCAGACAGGGATGGCAGTTCTTC.